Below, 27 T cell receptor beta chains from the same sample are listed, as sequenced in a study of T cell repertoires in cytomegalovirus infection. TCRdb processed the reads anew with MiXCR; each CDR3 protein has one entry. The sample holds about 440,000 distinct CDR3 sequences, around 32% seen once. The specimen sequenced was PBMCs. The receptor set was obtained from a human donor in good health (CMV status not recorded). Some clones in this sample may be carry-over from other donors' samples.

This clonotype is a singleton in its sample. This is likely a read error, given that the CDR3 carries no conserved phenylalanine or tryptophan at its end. Written as DNA, the CDR3 is TGTGCCAGCAGCGGGACAGCTAATATCCAAGAGACCCAGTACTTA. It specifies CASSGTANIQETQYL. The J gene is TRBJ2-5, the V gene TRBV28, with TRBD1 matching over 7 bases. Germline loops: CDR1 MDHEN, CDR2 SYDVKM. The CDR3 spans 15 residues. V dropped 6 bases and J dropped 1; count of bases not matched to a gene: 8.

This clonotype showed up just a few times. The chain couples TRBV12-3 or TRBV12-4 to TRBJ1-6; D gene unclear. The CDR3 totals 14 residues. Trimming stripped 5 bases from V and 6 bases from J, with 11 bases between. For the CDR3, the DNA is TGTGCCAGCAGTGCCCGGGCCCTTAATTCACCCCTCCACTTT. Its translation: CASSARALNSPLHF.

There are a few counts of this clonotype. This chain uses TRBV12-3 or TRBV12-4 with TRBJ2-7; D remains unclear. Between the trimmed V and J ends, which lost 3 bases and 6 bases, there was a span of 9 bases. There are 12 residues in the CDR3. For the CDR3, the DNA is TGTGCCAGCAGTTTTGGGTCCGGCGAGCAGTACTTC. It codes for CASSFGSGEQYF.

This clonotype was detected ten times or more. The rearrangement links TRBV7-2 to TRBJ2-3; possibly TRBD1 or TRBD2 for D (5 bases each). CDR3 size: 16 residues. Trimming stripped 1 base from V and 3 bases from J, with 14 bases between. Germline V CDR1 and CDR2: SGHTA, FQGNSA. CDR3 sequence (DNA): TGTGCCAGCAGCTTAGGTCGCCTTTGGGGGACAGATACGCAGTATTTT. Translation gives CASSLGRLWGTDTQYF.

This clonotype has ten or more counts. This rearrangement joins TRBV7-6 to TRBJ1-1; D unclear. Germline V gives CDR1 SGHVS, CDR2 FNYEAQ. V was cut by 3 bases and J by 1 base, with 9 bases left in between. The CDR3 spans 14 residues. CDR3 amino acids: CASSLEPTNTEAFF. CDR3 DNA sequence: TGTGCCAGCAGCTTGGAACCCACGAACACTGAAGCTTTCTTT. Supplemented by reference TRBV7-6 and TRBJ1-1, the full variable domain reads GAGVSQSPRYKVTKRGQDVALRCDPISGHVSLYWYRQALGQGPEFLTYFNYEAQQDKSGLPNDRFSAERPEGSISTLTIQRTEQRDSAMYRCASSLEPTNTEAFFGQGTRLTVV.

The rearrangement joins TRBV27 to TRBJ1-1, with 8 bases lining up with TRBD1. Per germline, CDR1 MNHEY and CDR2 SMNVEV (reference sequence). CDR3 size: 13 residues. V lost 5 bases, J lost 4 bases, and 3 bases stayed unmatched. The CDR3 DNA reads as TGTGCCAGCAGTATAGGGACAGGCACTGAAGCTTTCTTT. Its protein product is CASSIGTGTEAFF.

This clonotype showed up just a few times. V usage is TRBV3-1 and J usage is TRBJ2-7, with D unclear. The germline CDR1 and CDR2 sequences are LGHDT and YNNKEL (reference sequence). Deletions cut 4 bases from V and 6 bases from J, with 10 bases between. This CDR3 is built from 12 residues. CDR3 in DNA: TGTGCCAGCAGCCTGCTAAACGGCGAGCAGTACTTC. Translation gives CASSLLNGEQYF.

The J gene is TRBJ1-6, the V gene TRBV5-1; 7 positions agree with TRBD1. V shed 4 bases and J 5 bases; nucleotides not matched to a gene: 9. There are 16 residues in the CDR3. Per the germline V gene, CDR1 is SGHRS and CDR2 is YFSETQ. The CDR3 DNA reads TGCGCCAGCAGCCCCAGGGGGGGCGCGGATAATTCACCCCTCCACTTT. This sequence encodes CASSPRGGADNSPLHF. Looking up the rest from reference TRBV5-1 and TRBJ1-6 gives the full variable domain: KAGVTQTPRYLIKTRGQQVTLSCSPISGHRSVSWYQQTPGQGLQFLFEYFSETQRNKGNFPGRFSGRQFSNSRSEMNVSTLELGDSALYLCASSPRGGADNSPLHFGNGTRLTVT.

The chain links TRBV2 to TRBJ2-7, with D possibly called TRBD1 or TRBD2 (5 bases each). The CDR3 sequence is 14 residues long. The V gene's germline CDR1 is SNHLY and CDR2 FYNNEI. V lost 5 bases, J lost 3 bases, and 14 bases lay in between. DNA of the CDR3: TGTGCCAGCAGTCCCCGGGACGGACTCTACGAGCAGTACTTC. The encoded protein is CASSPRDGLYEQYF.

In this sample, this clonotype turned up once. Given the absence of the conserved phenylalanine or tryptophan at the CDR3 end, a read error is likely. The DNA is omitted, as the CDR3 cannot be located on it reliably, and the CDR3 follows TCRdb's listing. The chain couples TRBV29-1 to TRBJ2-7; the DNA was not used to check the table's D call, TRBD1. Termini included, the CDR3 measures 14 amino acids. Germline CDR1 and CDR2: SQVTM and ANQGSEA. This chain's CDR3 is CSVASTGESYEPYC.

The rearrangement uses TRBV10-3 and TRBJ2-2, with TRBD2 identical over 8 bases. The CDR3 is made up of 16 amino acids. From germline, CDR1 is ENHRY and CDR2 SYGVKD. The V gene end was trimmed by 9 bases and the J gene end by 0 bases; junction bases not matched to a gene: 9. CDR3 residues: CAIGTGLATNTGELFF. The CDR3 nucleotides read TGTGCCATTGGAACCGGACTAGCCACGAACACCGGGGAGCTGTTTTTT.

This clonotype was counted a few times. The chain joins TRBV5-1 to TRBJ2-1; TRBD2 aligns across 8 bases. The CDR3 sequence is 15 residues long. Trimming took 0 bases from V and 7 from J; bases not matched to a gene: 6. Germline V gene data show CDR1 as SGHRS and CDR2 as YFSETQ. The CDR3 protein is CASSLDGGAANEQFF. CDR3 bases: TGCGCCAGCAGCTTGGACGGGGGGGCCGCAAATGAGCAGTTCTTC.

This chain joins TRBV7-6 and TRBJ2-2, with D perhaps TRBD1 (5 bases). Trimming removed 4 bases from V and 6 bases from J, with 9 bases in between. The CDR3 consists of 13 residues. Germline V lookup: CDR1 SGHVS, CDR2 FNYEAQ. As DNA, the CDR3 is TGTGCCAGCAGCTCCAGGGTATCCGGGGAGCTGTTTTTT. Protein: CASSSRVSGELFF.

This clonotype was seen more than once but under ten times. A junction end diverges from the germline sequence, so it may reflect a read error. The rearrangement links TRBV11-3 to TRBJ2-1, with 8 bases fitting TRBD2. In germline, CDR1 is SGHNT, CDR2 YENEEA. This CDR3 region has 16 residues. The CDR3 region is CASSVDGRGGNDEQLF. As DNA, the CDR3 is TGTGCCAGCAGCGTAGATGGGCGCGGGGGGAACGATGAGCAGTTATTC.

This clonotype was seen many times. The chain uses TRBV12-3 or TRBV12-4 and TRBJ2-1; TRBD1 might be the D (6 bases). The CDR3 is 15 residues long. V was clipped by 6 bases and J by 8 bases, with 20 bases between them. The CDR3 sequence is CASSVKTGGWDEQFF. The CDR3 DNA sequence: TGTGCCAGCAGCGTGAAGACAGGTGGGTGGGATGAGCAGTTCTTC.

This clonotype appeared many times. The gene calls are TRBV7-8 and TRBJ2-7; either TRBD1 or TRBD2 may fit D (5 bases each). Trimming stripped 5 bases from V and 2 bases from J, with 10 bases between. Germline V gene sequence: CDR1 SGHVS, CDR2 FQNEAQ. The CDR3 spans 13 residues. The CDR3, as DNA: TGTGCCAGCAGCCATGGGGGTGCCTACGAGCAGTACTTC. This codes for CASSHGGAYEQYF.

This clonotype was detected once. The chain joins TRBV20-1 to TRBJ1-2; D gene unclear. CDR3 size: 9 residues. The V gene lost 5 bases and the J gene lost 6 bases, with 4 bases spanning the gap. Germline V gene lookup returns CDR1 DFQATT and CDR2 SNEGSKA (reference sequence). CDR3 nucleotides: TGCAGTGCTTCGGATGGCTACACCTTC. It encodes CSASDGYTF.

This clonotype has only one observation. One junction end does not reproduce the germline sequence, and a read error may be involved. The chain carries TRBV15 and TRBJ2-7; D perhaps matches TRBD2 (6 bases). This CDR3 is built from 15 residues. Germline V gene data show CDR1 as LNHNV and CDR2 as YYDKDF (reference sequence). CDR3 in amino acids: CANSRDRDFSYEQYF. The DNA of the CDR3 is TGTGCCAACAGCAGGGACCGGGACTTCTCCTACGAGCAGTACTTC.

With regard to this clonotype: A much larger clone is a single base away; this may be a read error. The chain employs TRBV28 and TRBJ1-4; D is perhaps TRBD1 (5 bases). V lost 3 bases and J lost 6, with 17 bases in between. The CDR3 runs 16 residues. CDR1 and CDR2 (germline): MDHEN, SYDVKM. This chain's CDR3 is CASSFPSDRQHEKLFF. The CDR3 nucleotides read TGTGCCAGCAGTTTCCCATCCGACAGACAACATGAAAAACTGTTTTTT.

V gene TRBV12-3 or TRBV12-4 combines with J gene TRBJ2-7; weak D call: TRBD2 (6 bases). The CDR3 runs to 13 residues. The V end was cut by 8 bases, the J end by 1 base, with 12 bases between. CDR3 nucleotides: TGTGCCAGCCAAGGAGGGGCGTCCTACGAGCAGTACTTC. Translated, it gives CASQGGASYEQYF.

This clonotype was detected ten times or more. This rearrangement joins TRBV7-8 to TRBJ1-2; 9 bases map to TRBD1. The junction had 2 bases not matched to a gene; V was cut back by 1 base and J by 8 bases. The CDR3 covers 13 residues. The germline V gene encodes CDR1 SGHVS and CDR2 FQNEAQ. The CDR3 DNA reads TGTGCCAGCAGCTTAGGGACAGGGGCGGGCTACACCTTC. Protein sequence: CASSLGTGAGYTF. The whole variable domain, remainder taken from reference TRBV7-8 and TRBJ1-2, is GAGVSQSPRYKVAKRGQDVALRCDPISGHVSLFWYQQALGQGPEFLTYFQNEAQLDKSGLPSDRFFAERPEGSVSTLKIQRTQQEDSAVYLCASSLGTGAGYTFGSGTRLTVV.

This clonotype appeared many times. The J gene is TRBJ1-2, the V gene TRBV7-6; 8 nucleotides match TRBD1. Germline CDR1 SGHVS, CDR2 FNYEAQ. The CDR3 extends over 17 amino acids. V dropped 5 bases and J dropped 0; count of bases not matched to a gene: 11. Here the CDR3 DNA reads TGTGCCAGCAGCCCCAGAATCGGACAGGGACCTAACTATGGCTACACCTTC. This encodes CASSPRIGQGPNYGYTF.

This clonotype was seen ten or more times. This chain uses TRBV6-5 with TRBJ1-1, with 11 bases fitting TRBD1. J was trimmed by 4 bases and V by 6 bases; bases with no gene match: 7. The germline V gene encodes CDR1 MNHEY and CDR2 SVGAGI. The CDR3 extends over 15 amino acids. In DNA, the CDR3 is TGTGCCAGCAGCGGACAGGGGGCGGGGACCACTGAAGCTTTCTTT. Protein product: CASSGQGAGTTEAFF.

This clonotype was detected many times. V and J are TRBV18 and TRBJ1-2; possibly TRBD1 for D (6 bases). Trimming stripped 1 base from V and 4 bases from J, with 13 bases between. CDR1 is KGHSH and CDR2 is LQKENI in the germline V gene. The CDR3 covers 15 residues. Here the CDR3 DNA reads TGTGCCAGCTCACCACGGGCAGGGGAGAGCTATGGCTACACCTTC. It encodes CASSPRAGESYGYTF.

Written as DNA, the CDR3 is TGCAGTGCTGGGACTAGCGGGGGGGCCAAGACCCAGTACTTC. Its translation: CSAGTSGGAKTQYF. The genes are TRBV20-1 and TRBJ2-5; 16 bases map to TRBD2. The CDR3 has 14 amino acids. Germline CDR1 reads DFQATT; CDR2 reads SNEGSKA (reference sequence). V gave up 5 bases and J gave up 6 bases; unmatched junction bases: 3.

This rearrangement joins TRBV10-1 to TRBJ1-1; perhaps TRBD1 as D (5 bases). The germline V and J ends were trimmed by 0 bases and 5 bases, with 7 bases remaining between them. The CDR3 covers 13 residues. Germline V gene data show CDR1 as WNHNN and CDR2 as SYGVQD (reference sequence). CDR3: CASSESGGTEAFF. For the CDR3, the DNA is TGCGCCAGCAGTGAGTCCGGGGGGACTGAAGCTTTCTTT.

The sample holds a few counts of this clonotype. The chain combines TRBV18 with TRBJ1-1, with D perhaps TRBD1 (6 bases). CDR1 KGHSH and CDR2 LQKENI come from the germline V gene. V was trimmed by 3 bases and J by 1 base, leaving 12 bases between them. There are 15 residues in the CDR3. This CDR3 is CASSPYMGANTEAFF. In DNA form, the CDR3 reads TGTGCCAGCTCACCCTATATGGGGGCGAACACTGAAGCTTTCTTT.